This TCR beta chain was found in a study of a mutant IDH1 vaccine in newly diagnosed glioma. For the study at large: Eight vaccinations reached patients in weeks 1, 3, 5, 7, 11, 15, 19 and 23.

Regarding this clone: The antigen is not known.

In germline, CDR1 is SGHRS, CDR2 YFSETQ. CDR3 length: 15 residues. Trimming took 0 bases from V and 3 from J, leaving 13 bases between them. Study-wide findings and caveats: Detectable vaccine-induced immune responses arose in more than 85% of patients.

The time point denotes: week 23, last vaccination. What each vaccine dose contained was 300 ug of mutant IDH1 20-mer peptide, accompanied by topical imiquimod. Profiling relied on immunoSEQ multiplex PCR, and the TCRdb table lists in-frame clones only, not all of them. The sample consists of around 41,000 clones, about four fifths of them appearing once. This specimen consisted of PBMCs, obtained from a glioma patient whose treatment included an IDH1 peptide vaccine. The clonotype originates from a middle-aged woman with glioma. Some clones in this sample may be carry-over from other donors' samples. This chain joins TRBV5-1 and TRBJ2-7; no definite D call. CDR3 sequence: CASSLAPSENYEQYF. CDR3 DNA sequence: TGCGCCAGCAGCTTGGCCCCTTCCGAAAACTACGAGCAGTACTTC. The full variable domain, completed using reference TRBV5-1 and TRBJ2-7, is KAGVTQTPRYLIKTRGQQVTLSCSPISGHRSVSWYQQTPGQGLQFLFEYFSETQRNKGNFPGRFSGRQFSNSRSEMNVSTLELGDSALYLCASSLAPSENYEQYFGPGTRLTVT.